The entry that follows covers one TCR beta chain sequence. Its antigen target is currently unknown. No base-level quality is on record; no much larger clone is a single base apart. This record comes from a study of blood T cell repertoires in COVID-19 (dated by TCRdb to 2019 to 2021). Context from the whole study: Samples covering the acute and convalescent phases of COVID-19 were provided by collaborators in the United States, Italy and Spain. The material from the prospective study consisted of cDNA or gDNA derived from T cells, B-cell-depleted T cells, or PBMCs. The dataset comprised deeply sampled blood TCRbeta repertoires from subjects exposed to, actively infected with, or recovered from COVID-19. The repertoires were released in a freely available public database intended as a resource for research on the immune response to SARS-CoV-2. Samples came from the ongoing ImmuneRACE study (first 160 participants) plus 1,254 subjects from 6 global collaborators. Nearly every sample came with metadata listing a de-identified subject ID, COVID-19 status, age in years and sex. Where available, HLA class I and class II types were obtained from metadata supplied by the sample provider rather than from assay-based typing.

The CDR3, cysteine through phenylalanine, is 15 amino acids long. Only the CDR3 portion is preserved as DNA: 45 bases, with reading frame beginning at the first base. After removal of 2 bases from V and 4 bases from J, the junction retains 4 bases not matched to a gene. The germline V gene encodes CDR1 KGHSH and CDR2 LQKENI. TCRbeta CDR3 regions were amplified from genomic DNA by means of the immunoSEQ Assay, a bias-controlled multiplex PCR. The published analysis was carried out like this. The number of nucleated cells in each sample was estimated from the amplification of reference gene primers within the assay. To quantify the absolute abundance of each unique TCRbeta CDR3 rearrangement, sequence reads were collapsed and filtered. For each sample, productive Simpson clonality was calculated by taking the square root of Simpson's diversity index across productive rearrangements. TCRdb took this table from immuneACCESS and kept in-frame rearrangements with V and J called. Such tables lack part of the clones; where checked against another copy, unresolved V genes explain under half of the gap, and the rest is unexplained. V and J calls and clone size come straight from that table; D and trimming were deduced from the DNA. The sample yields a few hundred thousand clones; approximately 91% were counted once. The ten largest clones represent around 2.1% of the sample.

Each collaborating institution followed its own protocols to collect whole blood in K2EDTA tubes. For TCRbeta analysis, collaborators shipped samples in one of three forms: frozen whole blood, isolated PBMCs, or DNA extracted from either of those sample types. The full study reports these points: The quantity of clinical and demographic metadata differed by source and by participant and was supplied without curation.

The clonotype originates from a man aged 50 or older with acute or convalescent COVID-19. The chain was built from TRBV18 and TRBJ2-1, with 8 junctional bases fitting TRBD2. The sample consisted of peripheral blood. The DNA is TGTGCCAGCTCACCAGTGGCGGGGGGTTACAATGAGCAGTTCTTC. Its translation is CASSPVAGGYNEQFF.